This record covers a single TCR beta chain. Germline V CDR1 and CDR2: SGHTA, FQGNSA. V lost 5 bases and J lost 3; bases outside the gene matches: 8. The CDR3 covers 15 residues. This sample is part of a study of blood T cell repertoires in COVID-19. Per the original data handling: The authors estimated nucleated cell counts from reference gene primer amplification. The method was immunoSEQ multiplex PCR; TCRdb's version includes in-frame clones alone and lacks a portion of them. Clone size and V and J calls were adopted from that table, with D and trimming inferred from the DNA. Of roughly 300,000 clones listed, more than 70% are singletons.

V is TRBV7-2 and J is TRBJ1-1; the match to TRBD1 covers 8 bases. Material: peripheral blood. This receptor was taken from a woman in her forties or fifties with acute or convalescent COVID-19. CDR3 DNA sequence: TGTGCCAGCAGCCTCAATCAGGGACAGGACACTGAAGCTTTCTTT. Its protein is CASSLNQGQDTEAFF.